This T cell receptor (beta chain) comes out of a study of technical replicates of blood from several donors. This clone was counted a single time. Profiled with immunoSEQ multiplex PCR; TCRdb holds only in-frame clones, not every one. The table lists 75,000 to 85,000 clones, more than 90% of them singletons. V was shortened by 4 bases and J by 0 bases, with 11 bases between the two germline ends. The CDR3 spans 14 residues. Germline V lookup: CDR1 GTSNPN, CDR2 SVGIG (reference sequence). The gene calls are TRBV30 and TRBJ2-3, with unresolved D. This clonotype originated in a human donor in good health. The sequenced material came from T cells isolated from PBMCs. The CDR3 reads CAWIQLPSTDTQYF. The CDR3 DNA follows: TGTGCCTGGATACAGCTTCCTAGCACAGATACGCAGTATTTT.